This record looks at one T cell receptor beta chain sequence and its context. Its antigen remains unidentified. V trimming: 4 bases; J trimming: 4 bases; junction bases outside the gene matches: 12. This CDR3 is 18 amino acids long. From germline, CDR1 is PRHDT and CDR2 FYEKMQ (reference sequence). This sample is part of a study of CD4 T cells in relation to SARS-CoV-2 and coronaviruses. Before the COVID-19 pandemic, during about 2010-2018, CD4+ T cells were taken from unexposed donors. Study findings and constraints: Culture-expanded clones reflect memory recall rather than primary priming during culture.

Assay used: immunoSEQ multiplex PCR; TCRdb lists only in-frame clones, some missing. The sample contains tens of thousands of clones, 80% to 90% of which appear only once. The origin of this receptor is a human donor in good health. The rearrangement links TRBV13 to TRBJ2-7; 14 nucleotides match TRBD2. Sequencing input: memory CD4+ T cells from PBMCs. The CDR3 DNA is TGTGCCAGCAGCTCATCCTCCGGGACTAGCGGGAGTATATACGAGCAGTACTTC. As protein: CASSSSSGTSGSIYEQYF.